The clone carrying this T cell receptor (beta chain) has a handful of counts. As yet, its antigen is unknown. Noted treatment: skin biopsy from PPD injection site in Mantoux-positive individual. A UMI-containing oligonucleotide was joined by 3' ligation to the TCR cDNA template. The data were obtained in a study of naive and memory T cell subsets. Study-level results: This RNA-based method may be sensitive to activation-related transcript changes.

Amplification of ligated cDNA took four PCR rounds with SP2 and nested alpha and beta constant primers. Reverse transcription of blood and skin TCR RNA was primed at alpha and beta constant regions. TCRdb reanalysed the UMI-ligation and nested PCR reads using MiXCR and keeps one entry per CDR3 protein. The table has 37,000 or so distinct CDR3 sequences, approximately 10% seen once. There are 16 residues in the CDR3. Germline V gene data show CDR1 as MNHEY and CDR2 as SMNVEV (reference sequence). V was pared by 6 bases and J by 1 base, with 10 bases of the junction left unmatched. The specimen was skin, collected from a tuberculin skin test site. This TCR was sampled from an adult in good health. The chain employs TRBV27 and TRBJ2-3; TRBD1 agrees at 7 bases. As DNA, the CDR3 is TGTGCCAGCAGACCCAACAGGGGCGGAGGCACAGATACGCAGTATTTT. This codes for CASRPNRGGGTDTQYF.